Below, 12 T cell receptor beta chains from the same sample are listed, as sequenced in a study of T cell responses to AZD1222 COVID-19 vaccine. Using immunoSEQ multiplex PCR, the repertoire was profiled, and TCRdb retains in-frame clones only, with some absent. Of approximately 150,000 clones in the sample, about 92% were seen once. The specimen comprised peripheral blood, sampled on day 0 of AZD1222 vaccination. The receptor set was obtained from an adult in good health.

The V call is TRBV7-9, the J call TRBJ2-5; D is possibly TRBD1 (5 bases). V lost 3 bases and J 1 base, leaving 12 bases between the germline ends. Per the germline V gene, CDR1 is SEHNR and CDR2 is FQNEAQ (reference sequence). The CDR3 spans 15 residues. CDR3 sequence reads: CASSLSTGPQETQYF. The CDR3 nucleotides are TGTGCCAGCAGCTTGAGTACAGGACCCCAAGAGACCCAGTACTTC.

The V gene is TRBV25-1, the J gene TRBJ2-6, with D possibly called TRBD1 or TRBD2 (5 bases each). CDR1 is MGHDK, CDR2 SYGVNS, per germline. V was cut by 5 bases and J by 4 bases, with 15 bases left in between. CDR3 length equals 16 residues. CDR3 coding DNA: TGTGCCAGCAGTAGGGACGGCCTTGGAGGGGCCAACGTCCTGACTTTC. The encoded protein is CASSRDGLGGANVLTF.

V is TRBV19 and J is TRBJ1-1; D is ambiguous. Per the germline V gene, CDR1 is LNHDA and CDR2 is SQIVND (reference sequence). CDR3 length: 13 residues. The V and J ends lost 3 bases and 1 base respectively, with 6 bases between them. The CDR3 nucleotides read TGTGCCAGTAGTATGAGTGCGAACACTGAAGCTTTCTTT. Its translation: CASSMSANTEAFF. Supplemented by reference TRBV19 and TRBJ1-1, the full variable domain reads DGGITQSPKYLFRKEGQNVTLSCEQNLNHDAMYWYRQDPGQGLRLIYYSQIVNDFQKGDIAEGYSVSREKKESFPLTVTSAQKNPTAFYLCASSMSANTEAFFGQGTRLTVV.

The chain links TRBV5-1 to TRBJ2-5; D ambiguous. Per the germline V gene, CDR1 is SGHRS and CDR2 is YFSETQ. V lost 0 bases to trimming and J lost 2 bases, with 20 bases between them. The CDR3 loop spans 18 amino acids. CDR3 sequence reads: CASSLAGPSEHGQETQYF. CDR3 in DNA: TGCGCCAGCAGCTTGGCCGGGCCCAGCGAGCACGGTCAAGAGACCCAGTACTTC.

The chain couples TRBV7-8 to TRBJ1-5; D is unclear. Germline CDR1 and CDR2: SGHVS and FQNEAQ. V was trimmed by 5 bases and J by 4 bases, leaving 12 bases between them. The CDR3 loop spans 14 amino acids. The CDR3 coding sequence is TGTGCCAGCAGCCGTTTAGACTATAATCAGCCCCAGCATTTT. Translating it yields CASSRLDYNQPQHF.

This clone showed up just once. The chain couples TRBV10-3 to TRBJ1-5; D gene ambiguous. There are 15 residues in the CDR3. The germline gives CDR1 ENHRY, CDR2 SYGVKD. Trimming left V 6 bases short and J 2 bases short, with 14 bases between. The CDR3 here is CAIREGLLGNQPQHF. CDR3 bases: TGTGCCATCAGAGAAGGATTGTTGGGCAATCAGCCCCAGCATTTT.

The chain couples TRBV10-3 to TRBJ2-2; unclear D gene. The CDR3 sequence is 14 residues long. Per germline, CDR1 ENHRY and CDR2 SYGVKD. The V gene lost 7 bases and the J gene lost 1 base, with 10 bases spanning the gap. This chain's CDR3 is CAINPGLNTGELFF. In nucleotides, the CDR3 is TGTGCCATCAACCCGGGTTTGAACACCGGGGAGCTGTTTTTT.

This chain joins TRBV7-2 and TRBJ2-7; a possible D gene is TRBD2 (7 bases). Per germline, CDR1 SGHTA and CDR2 FQGNSA. The ends were cut back, 6 bases at V and 7 bases at J, with 16 bases in the middle. The CDR3 spans 13 residues. This CDR3 reads CASRQGGGWEQYF. The CDR3, as DNA: TGTGCCAGCAGACAGGGCGGGGGATGGGAGCAGTACTTC.

This clone was seen more than once but under ten times. V and J are TRBV13 and TRBJ2-5; 13 bases are a match to TRBD2. This CDR3 comprises 16 residues. J was trimmed by 2 bases and V by 2 bases; bases with no gene match: 2. Germline-derived CDR1 and CDR2 are PRHDT and FYEKMQ (reference sequence). CDR3 residues: CASSLWTSGGQETQYF. CDR3 DNA sequence: TGTGCCAGCAGCTTATGGACTAGCGGGGGACAAGAGACCCAGTACTTC.

The chain links TRBV12-3 or TRBV12-4 to TRBJ2-1; D remains ambiguous. Trimming took off 2 bases at V and 8 bases at J, with 1 base between the two ends. The CDR3 contains 10 residues. CDR3 loop: CASSLYEQFF. The CDR3 DNA sequence: TGTGCCAGCAGTTTATATGAGCAGTTCTTC.

The J gene is TRBJ2-7, the V gene TRBV4-1; D possibly corresponds to TRBD1 (7 bases). Per the germline V gene, CDR1 is MGHRA and CDR2 is YSYEKL. V was cut by 0 bases and J by 7 bases, with 19 bases left in between. The CDR3 is 16 residues long. CDR3 amino acids: CASSQDAAGGPREQYF. The CDR3 coding sequence is TGCGCCAGCAGCCAAGATGCGGCAGGGGGGCCTCGGGAGCAGTACTTC.

The J gene is TRBJ2-3, the V gene TRBV6-4; perhaps TRBD2 as D (6 bases). The V and J ends lost 4 bases and 5 bases respectively, with 10 bases between them. Per the germline V gene, CDR1 is MRHNA and CDR2 is SNTAGT. This CDR3 comprises 13 residues. CDR3 DNA: TGTGCCAGCAGTGTAATGGAGGGAGATACGCAGTATTTT. Protein product: CASSVMEGDTQYF.